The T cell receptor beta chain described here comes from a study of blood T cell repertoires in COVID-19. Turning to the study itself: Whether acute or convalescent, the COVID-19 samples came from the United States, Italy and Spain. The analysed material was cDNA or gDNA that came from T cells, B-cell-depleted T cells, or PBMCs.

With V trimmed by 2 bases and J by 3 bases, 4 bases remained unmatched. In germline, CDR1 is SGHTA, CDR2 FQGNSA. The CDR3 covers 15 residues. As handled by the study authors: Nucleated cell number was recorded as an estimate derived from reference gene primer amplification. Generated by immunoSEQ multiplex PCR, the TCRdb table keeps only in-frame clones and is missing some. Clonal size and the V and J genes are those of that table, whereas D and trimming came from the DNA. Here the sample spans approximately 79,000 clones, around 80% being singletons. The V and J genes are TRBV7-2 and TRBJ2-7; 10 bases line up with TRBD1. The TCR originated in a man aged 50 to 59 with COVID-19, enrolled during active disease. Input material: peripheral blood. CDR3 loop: CASSLMGQGFYEQYF. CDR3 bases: TGTGCCAGCAGCTTAATGGGACAGGGGTTCTACGAGCAGTACTTC.